The clone carrying this TCR beta chain has just one count. Its antigen is not known. This record belongs to a study of shared clonotypes between healthy human individuals. Study at large: Researchers assigned three CD4 naive, three CD4 memory, two CD8 naive and one CD8 memory plate to each donor.

Study observations and caveats: Naive CD4 clonotypes were shared across several donors at roughly 5%.

The assay ran at deep level. Every immunoSEQ plate was one replicate of a subset's evenly spread DNA. This table comes from immunoSEQ multiplex PCR, and its TCRdb copy is limited to in-frame clones, with some not included. The sample holds some 2.1 million clones, 85% to 95% seen once. Naive CD8 cells lacked CD45RO, underwent positive selection for CCR7 and left out terminally differentiated effector memory CD45RA+ cells. The V gene end was trimmed by 5 bases and the J gene end by 1 base; junction bases not matched to a gene: 10. This CDR3 has 16 amino acids. CDR1 is SQVTM, CDR2 ANQGSEA, per germline.

This TCR was recovered from a man between 18 and 35 years old in good health. Sequenced sample: naive CD8+ T cells sorted from blood. The rearrangement uses TRBV29-1 and TRBJ2-7, with 11 bases that match TRBD2. Written as DNA, the CDR3 is TGCAGCGTTAGGGGGACGACTAGCGGGGATTCCTACGAGCAGTACTTC. Amino acid sequence: CSVRGTTSGDSYEQYF.